A selection of T cell receptor beta chains follows, all from one sample in a study of OX40 agonist ivuxolimab in advanced cancers. Only in-frame clones appear in the TCRdb table, and some are missing; sequencing was by immunoSEQ multiplex PCR. The repertoire holds about 40,000 clones, with approximately 83% as singletons. The sequencing used CD4+ or CD8+ T cells sorted from blood, collected in a trial of the OX40 agonist ivuxolimab. Receptors were obtained from an adult with an advanced solid tumor such as melanoma, head and neck, liver or kidney cancer. The CDR3 runs from the conserved cysteine through the conserved F or W. Each record gives: V gene, D gene, clone size, CDR3 length, J gene, CDR3 DNA, CDR3 protein. A D gene is named only where the DNA matches it firmly. A clone size is listed for some rows: how often the clone was seen (once, few, many), or a class if it is expanded.

TRBV7-6,.,.,14,TRBJ2-7,TGTGCCAGCAGCTTATCCGGCCCCCCCTACGAGCAGTACTTC,CASSLSGPPYEQYF
TRBV15,.,many,16,TRBJ2-5,TGTGCCACCAGCAGAGATTCTGGGTCGGGTTGGGAGACCCAGTACTTC,CATSRDSGSGWETQYF
TRBV2,TRBD1,.,15,TRBJ2-3,TGTGCCGACCTCCTTGGAACAGGGGGCATGGATACGCAGTATTTT,CADLLGTGGMDTQYF
TRBV29-1,.,.,14,TRBJ2-5,TGCAGCGTAGTCCGCTTAGGAGGGTTAGAGACCCAGTACTTC,CSVVRLGGLETQYF
TRBV27,TRBD2,.,19,TRBJ2-7,TGTGCCAGCAGTTTAAGGGGGCTAGCGGGAGGGCCAGGTTCCTACGAGCAGTACTTC,CASSLRGLAGGPGSYEQYF
TRBV11-3,.,.,13,TRBJ2-3,TGTGCCAGCCGGGCGGGACCCTCAGATACGCAGTATTTT,CASRAGPSDTQYF
TRBV6-5,TRBD2,.,14,TRBJ2-5,TGTGCCAGCAGTTACTTCGGGGGGCAAGAGACCCAGTACTTC,CASSYFGGQETQYF
TRBV11-3,TRBD1,.,15,TRBJ2-7,TGTGCCAGCAGCTACACAGGGGGCGAAGCCTACGAGCAGTACTTC,CASSYTGGEAYEQYF
TRBV19,TRBD2,.,17,TRBJ2-7,TGTGCCAGTAGTGTTACCGGACTAGCGGGAAACGCCTACGAGCAGTACTTC,CASSVTGLAGNAYEQYF
TRBV7-2,.,.,16,TRBJ2-1,TGTGCCAGCAGCTTCTGGCAGCTTAGCTCCTACAATGAGCAGTTCTTC,CASSFWQLSSYNEQFF
TRBV6-1,.,.,13,TRBJ1-2,TGTGCCAGCAGGCTACAGGGTTTCTATGGCTACACCTTC,CASRLQGFYGYTF
TRBV6-1,.,.,14,TRBJ1-6,TGTGCCAGCAGTGAACGGACAGAAAATTCACCCCTCCACTTT,CASSERTENSPLHF
TRBV4-3,TRBD2,few,16,TRBJ2-1,TGCGCCAGCAGCCAGACTCCGGGACTAGCGGCCAATGAGCAGTTCTTC,CASSQTPGLAANEQFF
TRBV9,TRBD2,.,16,TRBJ2-3,TGTGCCAGCAGCTCGACTAGCGGGAGGGAATTAGATACGCAGTATTTT,CASSSTSGRELDTQYF
TRBV6-5,.,.,11,TRBJ2-3,TGTGCCACGGGGAACACAGATACGCAGTATTTT,CATGNTDTQYF
TRBV28,TRBD1,.,17,TRBJ1-3,TGTGCCAGCAGCTACCCCTCGGAGACAGGGGGTGGAAACACCATATATTTT,CASSYPSETGGGNTIYF
TRBV29-1,.,few,9,TRBJ1-1,TGCAGCGTCGGTGGTGAAGCTTTCTTT,CSVGGEAFF
TRBV29-1,.,.,13,TRBJ2-1,TGCAGCGTAAATAAGGTGGACTACAATGAGCAGTTCTTC,CSVNKVDYNEQFF
TRBV7-8,.,.,15,TRBJ2-4,TGTGCCAGCAGCTTAGATCAGGGAGCCAAAAACATTCAGTACTTC,CASSLDQGAKNIQYF
TRBV29-1,TRBD1,.,13,TRBJ2-7,TGCAGCGTTAAGGGGACAGGGGACTACGAGCAGTACTTC,CSVKGTGDYEQYF
TRBV15,TRBD2,.,17,TRBJ2-1,TGTGCCACCAGCAGACGCGGGACTAGCGGAGCCTTCAATGAGCAGTTCTTC,CATSRRGTSGAFNEQFF
TRBV19,.,.,13,TRBJ1-3,TGTGCCAGTAGTACCTACGGTGGAAACACCATATATTTT,CASSTYGGNTIYF
TRBV18,TRBD2,.,18,TRBJ2-3,TGTGCCAGCTCACCACCGAGGACTAGCGGGGGCCTCAGAGATACGCAGTATTTT,CASSPPRTSGGLRDTQYF
TRBV7-9,.,.,15,TRBJ1-2,TGTGCCAGCAGCCCCCCGGGACGGCCAAACTATGGCTACACCTTC,CASSPPGRPNYGYTF
TRBV4-3,.,large,16,TRBJ2-7,TGCGCCAGCAGCCAAGAGGCGACAGGCCAATTCTACGAGCAGTACTTC,CASSQEATGQFYEQYF
TRBV19,.,.,15,TRBJ2-7,TGTGCCAGTACTTTCACCGGCGGGGATAGCTACGAGCAGTACTTC,CASTFTGGDSYEQYF
TRBV5-4,.,few,13,TRBJ2-1,TGTGCCAGCAGCCCTCCACTAGAGAATGAGCAGTTCTTC,CASSPPLENEQFF
TRBV9,.,few,13,TRBJ1-5,TGTGCCAGCAGCGTTGGCACGGATCAGCCCCAGCATTTT,CASSVGTDQPQHF
TRBV2,.,.,15,TRBJ1-3,TGTGCCAGCAGTGAAACAGGTCTCGGGGGAAACACCATATATTTT,CASSETGLGGNTIYF
TRBV27,.,.,13,TRBJ2-3,TGTGCCAGCAGTTTACTGGGGGCAGATACGCAGTATTTT,CASSLLGADTQYF
TRBV10-3,.,.,15,TRBJ2-3,TGTGCCACGAGAGAAGTGGAAAGGGGCACAGATACGCAGTATTTT,CATREVERGTDTQYF
TRBV30,.,.,18,TRBJ1-6,TGTGCCTCTCAAAACTGGGGTCGGAGAAGCTCCTATAATTCACCCCTCCACTTT,CASQNWGRRSSYNSPLHF
TRBV19,.,.,9,TRBJ1-1,TGTGCCAGTAGTATGGTTGCTTTCTTT,CASSMVAFF
TRBV4-3,.,.,16,TRBJ2-1,TGCGCCAGCAGCCAAGATACAGCGAGCTCCTACAATGAGCAGTTCTTC,CASSQDTASSYNEQFF
TRBV30,TRBD1,.,14,TRBJ2-7,TGTGCCTGGACGGTCAGGGGGTTCTCCTACGAGCAGTACTTC,CAWTVRGFSYEQYF
TRBV6-4,.,.,15,TRBJ1-1,TGTGCCAGCAGTTCCTCTGGGATGTGGGACACTGAAGCTTTCTTT,CASSSSGMWDTEAFF
TRBV19,.,.,13,TRBJ2-2,TGTGCCAGTAGTCCATCGAACACCGGGGAGCTGTTTTTT,CASSPSNTGELFF